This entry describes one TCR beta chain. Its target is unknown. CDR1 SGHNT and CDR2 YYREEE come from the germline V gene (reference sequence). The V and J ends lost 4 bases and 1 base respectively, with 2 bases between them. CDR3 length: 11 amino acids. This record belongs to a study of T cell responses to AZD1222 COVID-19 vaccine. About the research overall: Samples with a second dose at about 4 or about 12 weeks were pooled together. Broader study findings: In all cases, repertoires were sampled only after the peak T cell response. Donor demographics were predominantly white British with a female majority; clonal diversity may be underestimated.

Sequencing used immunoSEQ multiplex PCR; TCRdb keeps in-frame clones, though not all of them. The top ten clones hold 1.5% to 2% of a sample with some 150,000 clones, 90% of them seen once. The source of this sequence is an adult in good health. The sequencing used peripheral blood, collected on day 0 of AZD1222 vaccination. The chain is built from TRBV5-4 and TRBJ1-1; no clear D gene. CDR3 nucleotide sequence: TGTGCCAGCAGCAGGAACACTGAAGCTTTCTTT. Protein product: CASSRNTEAFF.